Shown below are 28 T cell receptor beta chains from a single sample sequenced in a study of T cell clonotyping in hematopoietic cell transplantation. Time point noted: recipient sample about 28 days before transplant, after cytoreduction. Assay: immunoSEQ multiplex PCR; the TCRdb copy retains only in-frame clones and omits some. The sample lists tens of thousands of clones, 90% to 96% occurring once. This specimen consisted of peripheral blood mononuclear cells, obtained before stem cell transplant. The receptors here all came from a woman aged 45-65 years with acute myeloid leukemia. Some clones in this sample may be carry-over from other donors' samples.

The chain carries TRBV14 and TRBJ2-7; D may match TRBD1 or TRBD2 (5 bases each). The germline V gene encodes CDR1 SGHDN and CDR2 FVKESK. The V end lost 8 bases, the J end lost 3 bases, and 20 bases lay between the germline ends. The CDR3 totals 15 residues. CDR3 region: CASSPLGVDYYEQYF. In DNA, the CDR3 is TGTGCCAGCTCCCCCTTGGGGGTCGATTACTACGAGCAGTACTTC.

V gene TRBV4-1 combines with J gene TRBJ2-5; the match to TRBD2 covers 7 bases. Per germline, CDR1 MGHRA and CDR2 YSYEKL. Losses at the gene ends were 0 bases for V and 2 bases for J; bases not matched to a gene: 6. This CDR3 contains 16 residues. CDR3 DNA: TGCGCCAGCAGCCAAGACGTCGGACTAGTGCAAGAGACCCAGTACTTC. Its protein product is CASSQDVGLVQETQYF.

CDR3 bases: TGTGCCAGCAGCTTGGTTGGACAGGGAGGATATGGCTACACCTTC. Protein sequence: CASSLVGQGGYGYTF. This chain connects TRBV7-2 to TRBJ1-2; 8 positions match TRBD1. The J segment lost 5 bases and the V segment lost 3 bases, leaving 8 bases of the junction unmatched. Germline CDR1 reads SGHTA; CDR2 reads FQGNSA. The CDR3 runs to 15 residues.

This rearrangement joins TRBV11-2 to TRBJ2-5; D might be TRBD1 or TRBD2, each matching 6 bases. Per the germline V gene, CDR1 is SGHAT and CDR2 is FQNNGV. Trimming pared 10 bases from V and 4 bases from J, leaving 16 bases between. The CDR3 runs 13 residues. The CDR3 here is CATHREAGETQYF. In DNA form, the CDR3 reads TGTGCCACACACAGGGAGGCAGGAGAGACCCAGTACTTC.

The genes are TRBV2 and TRBJ1-6; D uncertain. V lost 4 bases to trimming and J lost 10 bases, with 2 bases between them. This CDR3 has 10 amino acids. Germline V gene sequence: CDR1 SNHLY, CDR2 FYNNEI. DNA for the CDR3: TGTGCCAGCAGTGGCTCACCCCTCCACTTT. It is translated as CASSGSPLHF.

This chain uses TRBV28 with TRBJ1-3; D uncertain. This CDR3 has 14 residues. V was shortened by 7 bases and J by 4 bases, with 14 bases between the two germline ends. The germline V gene has CDR1 MDHEN and CDR2 SYDVKM. CDR3 DNA sequence: TGTGCCAGCACCCCGTTAGGGAAAGGAAACACCATATATTTT. Encoded protein: CASTPLGKGNTIYF.

The CDR3 is CASSYPDRPGDEKLFF. CDR3 DNA sequence: TGTGCCAGCAGTTACCCTGACAGGCCGGGGGATGAAAAACTGTTTTTT. The chain carries TRBV6-6 and TRBJ1-4, with D possibly matching TRBD1 (6 bases). The CDR3 runs to 16 residues. The germline CDR1 and CDR2 sequences are MNHNY and SVGAGI (reference sequence). V lost 2 bases and J 6 bases, leaving 16 bases between the germline ends.

CDR3 region: CASSLPIAIDEKLFF. DNA for the CDR3: TGTGCCAGCAGCCTTCCCATCGCGATCGATGAAAAACTGTTTTTT. The chain is built from TRBV28 and TRBJ1-4; D gene unclear. The CDR3 sequence is 15 residues long. Germline loops: CDR1 MDHEN, CDR2 SYDVKM. V was trimmed by 6 bases and J by 6 bases, leaving 17 bases between them.

The J gene is TRBJ2-1, the V gene TRBV20-1; D gene uncertain. Looked up from germline, CDR1 is DFQATT and CDR2 is SNEGSKA (reference sequence). The CDR3 loop spans 9 amino acids. Between the trimmed V and J ends, which lost 5 bases and 10 bases, there was a span of 6 bases. CDR3 nucleotide sequence: TGCAGTGCTGGAAAAGAGCAGTTCTTC. As protein: CSAGKEQFF.

This chain uses TRBV7-9 with TRBJ1-2, with D hard to call. The V gene's germline CDR1 is SEHNR and CDR2 FQNEAQ (reference sequence). The CDR3 has 13 amino acids. Trimming pared 0 bases from V and 3 bases from J, leaving 5 bases between. This CDR3 is CASSLASYYGYTF. The CDR3, as DNA: TGTGCCAGCAGCTTAGCCAGTTACTATGGCTACACCTTC.

J is TRBJ2-3 and V is TRBV30; D is uncertain. This CDR3 comprises 15 residues. Germline V gives CDR1 GTSNPN, CDR2 SVGIG (reference sequence). V lost 0 bases, J lost 0 bases, and 10 bases lay in between. CDR3 loop: CAWSVAAYSTDTQYF. The DNA for the CDR3 is TGTGCCTGGAGTGTTGCGGCCTATAGCACAGATACGCAGTATTTT.

This CDR3 is CASSTSRQASPLHF. For the CDR3, the DNA is TGTGCCAGTAGTACTTCCCGACAGGCTTCACCCCTCCACTTT. The V gene is TRBV19, the J gene TRBJ1-6; a possible D gene is TRBD1 (6 bases). Deletions cut 4 bases from V and 9 bases from J, with 13 bases between. CDR1 is LNHDA and CDR2 is SQIVND in the germline V gene (reference sequence). The CDR3 is 14 amino acids.

This rearrangement joins TRBV6-6 to TRBJ1-2; 7 nucleotides line up with TRBD1. The germline V gene encodes CDR1 MNHNY and CDR2 SVGAGI (reference sequence). V trimming: 1 base; J trimming: 2 bases; junction bases outside the gene matches: 1. The CDR3 extends over 14 amino acids. CDR3 sequence reads: CASSYWTGNYGYTF. In DNA, the CDR3 is TGTGCCAGCAGTTACTGGACAGGCAACTATGGCTACACCTTC.

The genes are TRBV5-1 and TRBJ1-3; D is ambiguous. The CDR3 loop spans 15 amino acids. Germline V gene data show CDR1 as SGHRS and CDR2 as YFSETQ. Between the trimmed V and J ends, which lost 0 bases and 0 bases, there was a span of 7 bases. The CDR3 protein is CASSLAAGSGNTIYF. The CDR3 DNA reads TGCGCCAGCAGCTTGGCAGCCGGCTCTGGAAACACCATATATTTT.

The rearrangement links TRBV28 to TRBJ2-2; 12 nucleotides agree with TRBD2. V trimming: 8 bases; J trimming: 7 bases; junction bases outside the gene matches: 8. Germline CDR1 MDHEN, CDR2 SYDVKM. The CDR3 has 15 amino acids. The CDR3 sequence: CASGSLAGGIGELFF. The CDR3 DNA reads as TGTGCCAGCGGATCACTAGCGGGAGGCATCGGGGAGCTGTTTTTT. Variable domain in full (rest from reference TRBV28 and TRBJ2-2): DVKVTQSSRYLVKRTGEKVFLECVQDMDHENMFWYRQDPGLGLRLIYFSYDVKMKEKGDIPEGYSVSREKKERFSLILESASTNQTSMYLCASGSLAGGIGELFFGEGSRLTVL.

This rearrangement joins TRBV27 to TRBJ1-1; TRBD1 is a possible D gene (6 bases). V lost 3 bases and J lost 8, with 10 bases in between. Germline CDR1 MNHEY, CDR2 SMNVEV (reference sequence). The length of the CDR3 is 12 residues. This CDR3 is CASSFVQGEAFF. CDR3 nucleotides: TGTGCCAGCAGTTTTGTTCAGGGGGAAGCTTTCTTT.

The chain couples TRBV11-3 to TRBJ1-1; 7 nucleotides line up with TRBD1. CDR3 length: 15 amino acids. The trim removed 4 bases at V and 0 bases at J, leaving 5 bases unmatched. Germline values: CDR1 SGHNT, CDR2 YENEEA. The CDR3: CASSSMGQLNTEAFF. The DNA for the CDR3 is TGTGCCAGCAGCTCTATGGGACAGCTGAACACTGAAGCTTTCTTT.

The rearrangement joins TRBV7-6 to TRBJ1-1; no reliable D call. V was trimmed by 3 bases and J by 6 bases, leaving 5 bases between them. Germline V CDR1 and CDR2: SGHVS, FNYEAQ. The CDR3 contains 11 residues. The CDR3 loop reads CASSFGSEAFF. CDR3 DNA sequence: TGTGCCAGCAGCTTCGGGTCTGAAGCTTTCTTT.

This chain connects TRBV20-1 to TRBJ2-3, with D perhaps TRBD1 or TRBD2 (6 bases each). Germline V gene data show CDR1 as DFQATT and CDR2 as SNEGSKA (reference sequence). With 5 bases removed from V and 9 bases from J, the gap between germline ends came to 12 bases. CDR3 length: 11 residues. CDR3 residues: CSAPGGKTQYF. CDR3 in DNA: TGCAGTGCTCCCGGGGGCAAAACGCAGTATTTT.

This clone is a singleton in its sample. The chain uses TRBV7-3 and TRBJ2-5; the match to TRBD2 covers 13 bases. Per germline, CDR1 SGHTA and CDR2 FQGTGA. The CDR3 loop spans 16 amino acids. V shed 5 bases and J 2 bases; nucleotides not matched to a gene: 5. The DNA of the CDR3 is TGTGCCAGCAGCGCCGGACTAGCGGGGGCACAAGAGACCCAGTACTTC. Its protein is CASSAGLAGAQETQYF. The full variable domain, with the rest looked up from reference TRBV7-3 and TRBJ2-5, is GAGVSQTPSNKVTEKGKYVELRCDPISGHTALYWYRQSLGQGPEFLIYFQGTGAADDSGLPNDRFFAVRPEGSVSTLKIQRTERGDSAVYLCASSAGLAGAQETQYFGPGTRLLVL.

V usage is TRBV19 and J usage is TRBJ2-3, with D possibly matching TRBD1 (6 bases). With 6 bases removed from V and 6 bases from J, the gap between germline ends came to 19 bases. Germline lookup yields CDR1 LNHDA and CDR2 SQIVND (reference sequence). The CDR3 extends over 15 amino acids. CDR3 sequence (DNA): TGTGCCAGTAGCAGAATCGAACAGGGTTGGGATACGCAGTATTTT. Protein: CASSRIEQGWDTQYF.

J is TRBJ1-5 and V is TRBV27; the match to TRBD1 covers 9 bases. The CDR3 consists of 14 residues. V lost 2 bases and J lost 6; bases outside the gene matches: 2. Per the germline V gene, CDR1 is MNHEY and CDR2 is SMNVEV (reference sequence). The DNA for the CDR3 is TGTGCCAGCAGTTTAATGGACAGGGGTCAGCCCCAGCATTTT. Amino acids: CASSLMDRGQPQHF.

The chain carries TRBV6-1 and TRBJ2-3; D unclear. Trimming left V 1 base short and J 5 bases short, with 13 bases between. This CDR3 spans 15 amino acids. CDR1 is MNHNS, CDR2 SASEGT, per germline. The CDR3 coding sequence is TGTGCCAGCAGTGAAGTTGGCCCAATCAGAGATACGCAGTATTTT. Residues: CASSEVGPIRDTQYF.

The CDR3 region has the DNA TGTGCCAGCAGTCAACAAGACACTCGATTCCTTACCTACGAGCAGTACTTC. Its translation is CASSQQDTRFLTYEQYF. J is TRBJ2-7 and V is TRBV2; no clear D gene. Germline CDR1 and CDR2: SNHLY and FYNNEI. Trimming shortened V by 5 bases and J by 2 bases, and 22 bases separated the two germline ends. The CDR3 extends over 17 amino acids.

With respect to this clone: Germline and junction disagree at one end, which may indicate a read error. Other DNA sequences in the same sample also yield this CDR3. The genes are TRBV2 and TRBJ2-1; 9 bases agree with TRBD2. The CDR3 is 15 residues long. Germline V gives CDR1 SNHLY, CDR2 FYNNEI. Here the CDR3 reads CASREAGGPYNEQFF. The CDR3 DNA reads TGTGCCAGCAGGGAAGCGGGGGGACCCTACAATGAGCAGTTCTTC.

The chain employs TRBV4-1 and TRBJ2-1; TRBD2 aligns across 7 bases. The trim removed 7 bases at V and 5 bases at J, leaving 5 bases unmatched. This CDR3 is built from 13 residues. In germline, CDR1 is MGHRA, CDR2 YSYEKL. CDR3: CASNPGTNNEQFF. The CDR3 DNA sequence: TGCGCCAGCAACCCCGGGACTAACAATGAGCAGTTCTTC.

The chain couples TRBV5-8 to TRBJ2-7; no reliable D call. The CDR3 has 14 amino acids. CDR1 is SGHTS and CDR2 is YDEGEE in the germline V gene. With 3 bases removed from V and 3 bases from J, the gap between germline ends came to 13 bases. CDR3 in amino acids: CASSSWGINYEQYF. CDR3 in DNA: TGTGCCAGCAGCTCATGGGGTATCAACTACGAGCAGTACTTC.

The chain carries TRBV25-1 and TRBJ2-7; no clear D. CDR1 and CDR2 from the germline V gene are MGHDK and SYGVNS. V lost 1 base and J 4 bases, leaving 5 bases between the germline ends. This CDR3 is built from 12 residues. The CDR3, as DNA: TGTGCCAGCAGTGAATCCCTGTACGAGCAGTACTTC. Protein sequence: CASSESLYEQYF.